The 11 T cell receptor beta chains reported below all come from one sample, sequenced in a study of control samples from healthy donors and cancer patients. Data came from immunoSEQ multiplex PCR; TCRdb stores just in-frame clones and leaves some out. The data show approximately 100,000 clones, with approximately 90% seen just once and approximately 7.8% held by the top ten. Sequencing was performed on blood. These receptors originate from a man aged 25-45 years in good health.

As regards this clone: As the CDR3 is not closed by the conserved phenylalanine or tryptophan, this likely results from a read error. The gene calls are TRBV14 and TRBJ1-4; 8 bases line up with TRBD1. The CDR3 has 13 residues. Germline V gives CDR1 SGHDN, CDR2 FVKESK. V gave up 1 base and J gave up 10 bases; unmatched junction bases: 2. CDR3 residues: CASSQGQGRKLFL. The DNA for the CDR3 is TGTGCCAGCAGCCAAGGACAGGGGCGAAAACTGTTTCTT.

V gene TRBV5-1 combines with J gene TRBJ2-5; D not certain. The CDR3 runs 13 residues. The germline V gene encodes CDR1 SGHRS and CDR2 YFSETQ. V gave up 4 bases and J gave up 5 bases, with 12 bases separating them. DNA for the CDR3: TGCGCCAGCAGCCTGGACGTACCGGAGACCCAGTACTTC. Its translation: CASSLDVPETQYF.

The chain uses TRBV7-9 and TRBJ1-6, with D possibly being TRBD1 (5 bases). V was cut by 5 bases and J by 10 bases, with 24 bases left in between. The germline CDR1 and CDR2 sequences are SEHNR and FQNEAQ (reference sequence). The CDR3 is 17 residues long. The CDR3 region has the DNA TGTGCCAGCAGCAAAGCCGGTGGGACCCCGTCTTTCTCACCCCTCCACTTT. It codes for CASSKAGGTPSFSPLHF.

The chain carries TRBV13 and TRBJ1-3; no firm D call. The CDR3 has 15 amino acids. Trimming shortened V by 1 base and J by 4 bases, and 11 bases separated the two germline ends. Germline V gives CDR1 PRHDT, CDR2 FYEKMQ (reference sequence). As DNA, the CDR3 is TGTGCCAGCAGCTTAGATCGTAGGAGCGGAAACACCATATATTTT. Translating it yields CASSLDRRSGNTIYF.

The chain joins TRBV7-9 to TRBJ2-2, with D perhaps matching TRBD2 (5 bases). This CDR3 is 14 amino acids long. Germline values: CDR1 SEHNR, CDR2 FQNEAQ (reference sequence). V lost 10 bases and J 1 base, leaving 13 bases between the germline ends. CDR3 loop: CATEGGRNTGELFF. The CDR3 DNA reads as TGTGCCACAGAGGGCGGTAGGAACACCGGGGAGCTGTTTTTT. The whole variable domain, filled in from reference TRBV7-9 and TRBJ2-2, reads DTGVSQNPRHKITKRGQNVTFRCDPISEHNRLYWYRQTLGQGPEFLTYFQNEAQLEKSRLLSDRFSAERPKGSFSTLEIQRTEQGDSAMYLCATEGGRNTGELFFGEGSRLTVL.

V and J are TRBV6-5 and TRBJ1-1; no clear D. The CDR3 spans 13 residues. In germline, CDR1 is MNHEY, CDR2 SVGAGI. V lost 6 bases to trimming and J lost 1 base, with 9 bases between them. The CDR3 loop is CASRSGQNTEAFF. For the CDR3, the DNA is TGTGCCAGCAGGTCCGGGCAGAACACTGAAGCTTTCTTT.

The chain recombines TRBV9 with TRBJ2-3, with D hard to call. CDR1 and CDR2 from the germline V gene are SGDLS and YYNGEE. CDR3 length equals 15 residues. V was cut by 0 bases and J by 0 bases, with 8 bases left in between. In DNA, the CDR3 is TGTGCCAGCAGCGTAGGTTTTTCTAGCACAGATACGCAGTATTTT. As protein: CASSVGFSSTDTQYF.

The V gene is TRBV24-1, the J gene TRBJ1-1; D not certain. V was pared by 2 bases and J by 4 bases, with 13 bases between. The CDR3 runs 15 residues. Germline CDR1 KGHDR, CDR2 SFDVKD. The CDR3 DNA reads TGTGCCACCAGTGATTCTCCTCCTAAGGGCACTGAAGCTTTCTTT. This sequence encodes CATSDSPPKGTEAFF.

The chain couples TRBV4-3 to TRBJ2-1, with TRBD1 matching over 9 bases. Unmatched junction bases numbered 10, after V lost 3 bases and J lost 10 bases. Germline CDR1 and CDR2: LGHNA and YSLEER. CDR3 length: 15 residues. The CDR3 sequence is CASSHVGQGKEEQFF. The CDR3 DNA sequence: TGCGCCAGCAGCCACGTGGGACAGGGTAAGGAAGAGCAGTTCTTC.

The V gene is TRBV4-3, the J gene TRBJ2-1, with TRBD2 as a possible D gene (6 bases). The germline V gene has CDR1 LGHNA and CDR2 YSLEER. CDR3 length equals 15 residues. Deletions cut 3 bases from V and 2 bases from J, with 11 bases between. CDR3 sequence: CASSQRRAPYNEQFF. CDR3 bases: TGCGCCAGCAGCCAGAGGAGGGCCCCCTACAATGAGCAGTTCTTC.

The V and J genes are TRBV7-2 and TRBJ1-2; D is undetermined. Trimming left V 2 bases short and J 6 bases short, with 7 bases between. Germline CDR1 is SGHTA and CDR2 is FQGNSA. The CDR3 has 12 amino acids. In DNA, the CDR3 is TGTGCCAGCAGCTTATTTCCGGATGGCTACACCTTC. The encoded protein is CASSLFPDGYTF.